Here is one TCR beta chain with its context. Its specificity is unknown. These data originate in a study of T-cell reconstitution after alpha-beta-depleted transplantation in children. Study results and caveats: Reportedly, roughly two months post-transplant, alpha-beta T cells arose from several hundred expanded graft clones. Surviving thymic progenitors and recipient T cells were the source of high TCRbeta diversity at day 60 in some patients. Diversity and T-cell counts at one year after transplant derived mostly from new T cells.

Trimming cost V 2 bases and J 8 bases; bases outside gene matches: 18. Germline CDR1 is MNHEY and CDR2 is SMNVEV (reference sequence). CDR3 size: 18 residues. Preparation of the TCRbeta library used unique molecular identifiers. TCRdb reprocessed the PCR reads with MiXCR, giving one entry per CDR3 protein. The table has about 58,000 distinct CDR3 sequences, 44% seen once; the top ten hold nearly 98%. This sequence joins TRBV27 and TRBJ2-1, with 7 positions matching TRBD2. The TCR originated in a male patient younger than 18 who had a stem cell transplant for acute lymphoblastic leukemia, so the T cells may come from the graft donor. Sample: PBMCs, mostly from graft donor cells, taken 360 days after TCRalphabeta/CD19-depleted stem cell transplant. CDR3 DNA sequence: TGTGCCAGCAGTTTACAATCCCCTTTGGGGGGGAGGGCTGATGAGCAGTTCTTC. Translating gives CASSLQSPLGGRADEQFF.